Included here is one T cell receptor beta chain sequence, with context. Germline V gene data show CDR1 as MNHEY and CDR2 as SVGAGI. V lost 6 bases, J lost 4 bases, and 9 bases stayed unmatched. This CDR3 spans 15 amino acids. CD45RO-negative cells were positively selected for CCR7, leaving out terminally differentiated effector memory CD45RA+ cells. The entry originates in a study of shared clonotypes between healthy human individuals. Sequenced by immunoSEQ multiplex PCR; TCRdb stores in-frame clones only, minus some. The sample has about 2.1 million clones, roughly 93% seen once. Input material: naive CD8+ T cells from PBMCs. The source of this sequence is a man younger than 35 in good health. Some clones in this sample may be carry-over from other donors' samples. The V call is TRBV6-5, the J call TRBJ2-1; TRBD1 agrees at 7 bases. CDR3 in DNA: TGTGCCAGCAGCCCTAGCCAGGGGGTATACAATGAGCAGTTCTTC. Its protein is CASSPSQGVYNEQFF.